The following is a T cell receptor beta chain sequence with its context. Its antigen is undetermined. This sample was taken from a study of shared clonotypes between healthy human individuals. Study-wide context: CD4 naive and CD4 memory each took three plates per donor, while CD8 naive took two and CD8 memory one.

The germline V gene encodes CDR1 SEHNR and CDR2 FQNEAQ (reference sequence). V shed 2 bases and J shed 6 bases, with 8 bases lying between them. The CDR3 runs to 12 residues. It was CD45RO-negative cells, positively selected for CCR7, that made up naive CD8 cells, with terminally differentiated effector memory CD45RA+ cells excluded. Study results and limitations: Among donors, the sharing of clonotypes was expected to be influenced by sequencing depth.

Clones were sequenced by immunoSEQ multiplex PCR, and TCRdb holds only the in-frame ones, with some missing. The sample has about 2.1 million clones; approximately 92% are singletons. The receptor's source is a man aged 18 to 29 in good health. Some clones in this sample may be carry-over from other donors' samples. Sequencing was performed on naive CD8+ T cells from PBMCs. The rearrangement uses TRBV7-9 and TRBJ2-7; no clear D. DNA of the CDR3: TGTGCCAGCAGCTTAATAGAGCCCGAGCAGTACTTC. It encodes CASSLIEPEQYF. Full variable domain (outside the CDR3, taken from reference TRBV7-9 and TRBJ2-7): DTGVSQNPRHKITKRGQNVTFRCDPISEHNRLYWYRQTLGQGPEFLTYFQNEAQLEKSRLLSDRFSAERPKGSFSTLEIQRTEQGDSAMYLCASSLIEPEQYFGPGTRLTVT.